This T cell receptor beta chain was obtained from a study of T-cell reconstitution after alpha-beta-depleted transplantation in children. V lost 3 bases, J lost 6 bases, and 4 bases stayed unmatched. The CDR3 consists of 14 residues. Germline V CDR1 and CDR2: SGHDT, YYEEEE. This clonotype has more than one count but fewer than ten. The antigen is unknown. During its preparation, the TCRbeta library received unique molecular identifiers. MiXCR, applied by TCRdb to the PCR reads, yields one record per CDR3 protein. The sample records about a million distinct CDR3 sequences, 25% to 30% being singletons. Study-level findings and limits: Surviving recipient cells, namely T cells and thymic progenitors, were the source of high day-60 TCRbeta diversity in some patients. Newly made T cells mostly supplied T-cell counts and diversity one year after transplant. Reportedly, only several hundred clones from non-depleted graft cells drove alpha-beta T-cell counts at about two months.

The rearrangement joins TRBV5-6 to TRBJ1-1, with 11 bases aligning to TRBD1. This receptor was identified in a boy in the first two years of life who had a stem cell transplant for SCID, so the T cells may come from the graft donor. This material consisted of PBMCs, mostly from graft donor cells, taken 360 days after TCRalphabeta/CD19-depleted stem cell transplant. The CDR3 DNA follows: TGTGCCAGCAGCTCGGACAGGGGGCTCGCTGAAGCTTTCTTT. It codes for CASSSDRGLAEAFF.